This T cell receptor (beta chain) emerged from a study of shared clonotypes between healthy human individuals. Study-wide results and limits: Generally, naive subsets (rather than memory subsets) showed larger estimated richness.

J gave up 1 base and V 3 bases, and 2 bases lay outside the gene matches. The CDR3 is 15 residues long. CDR1 and CDR2 from the germline V gene are SGDLS and YYNGEE. Terminally differentiated effector memory CD45RA+ cells were excluded by CCR7 positive selection of CD45RO-negative cells. Every contributor of samples was a Caucasian grown-up residing in Nashville, Tennessee. Produced via immunoSEQ multiplex PCR; TCRdb's table is partial and in-frame only. Seen here are about 700,000 clones, 92% observed once, and the top ten hold about a quarter. This clone was detected a few times. The antigen is unknown.

The sequence derives from a man aged 30 to 39 in good health. The source material was naive CD8+ T cells sorted from blood. The chain employs TRBV9 and TRBJ2-7, with 12 bases identical to TRBD2. The CDR3, as DNA: TGTGCCAGCAGCGAGACTAGCGGGGGATCCTACGAGCAGTACTTC. Its translation: CASSETSGGSYEQYF.